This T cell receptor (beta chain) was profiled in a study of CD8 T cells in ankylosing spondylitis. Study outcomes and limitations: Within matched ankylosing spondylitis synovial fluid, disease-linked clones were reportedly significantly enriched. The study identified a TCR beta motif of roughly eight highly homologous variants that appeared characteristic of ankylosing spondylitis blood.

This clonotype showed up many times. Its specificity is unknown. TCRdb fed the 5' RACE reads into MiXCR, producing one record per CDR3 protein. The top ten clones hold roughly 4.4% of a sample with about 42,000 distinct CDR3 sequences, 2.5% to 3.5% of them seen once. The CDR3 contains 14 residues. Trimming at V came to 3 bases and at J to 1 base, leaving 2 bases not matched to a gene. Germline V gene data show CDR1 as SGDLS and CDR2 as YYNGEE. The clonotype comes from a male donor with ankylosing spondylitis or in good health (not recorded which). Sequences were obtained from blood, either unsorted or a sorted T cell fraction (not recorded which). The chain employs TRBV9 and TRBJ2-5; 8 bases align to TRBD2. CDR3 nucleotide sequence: TGTGCCAGCAGCGGGACTAGCAGCCAAGAGACCCAGTACTTC. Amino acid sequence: CASSGTSSQETQYF.